This T cell receptor (beta chain) emerged from a study of blood T cell repertoires in COVID-19. Study in general: Whether acute or convalescent, the COVID-19 samples came from the United States, Italy and Spain.

Germline lookup yields CDR1 LGHDT and CDR2 YNNKEL (reference sequence). CDR3 size: 14 residues. Trimming left V 10 bases short and J 3 bases short, with 15 bases between. Only in-frame clones appear in the TCRdb table, and some are missing; sequencing was by immunoSEQ multiplex PCR. The table shows fewer than 150,000 clones, with approximately 85% occurring only once. The sample taken for sequencing was peripheral blood. The V and J genes are TRBV3-1 (or the pseudogene TRBV3-2) and TRBJ2-2, with a tentative D call TRBD1 (6 bases). This TCR was recovered from a woman aged 55-75 years with COVID-19, enrolled during active disease. The CDR3 DNA sequence: TGTGCCACTCAGGGGCAGGGTTACACCGGGGAGCTGTTTTTT. Encoded protein: CATQGQGYTGELFF.